These 8 T cell receptor beta chains were all obtained from the same sample, sequenced in a study of blood T cell repertoires in COVID-19. TCRdb's copy holds only in-frame clones and misses some; the assay was immunoSEQ multiplex PCR. Among more than 150,000 clones listed, 75% to 85% were seen once. Input material: peripheral blood. The receptors derive from an elderly woman with COVID-19, enrolled during active disease.

In this sample, this clone turned up once. CDR3 nucleotides: TGTGCCAGCAGCCTTCCTAGCGGTCAGCAGTTCTTC. It translates to CASSLPSGQQFF. J is TRBJ2-1 and V is TRBV3-1 (or the pseudogene TRBV3-2); 7 bases agree with TRBD2. The J segment lost 11 bases and the V segment lost 4 bases, leaving 5 bases of the junction unmatched. In germline, CDR1 is LGHDT, CDR2 YNNKEL (reference sequence). CDR3 length: 12 amino acids.

The V and J genes are TRBV24-1 and TRBJ1-4, with D perhaps matching TRBD1 (6 bases). Germline CDR1 reads KGHDR; CDR2 reads SFDVKD. The CDR3 is 15 residues long. V lost 4 bases, J lost 8 bases, and 16 bases lay in between. The chain's CDR3 is CATSDPTGSGEKLFF. CDR3 DNA: TGTGCCACCAGTGACCCTACAGGGAGCGGCGAAAAACTGTTTTTT.

This clone has just one count. The chain couples TRBV25-1 to TRBJ2-4; D unclear. V gave up 3 bases and J gave up 7 bases, with 13 bases separating them. From germline, CDR1 is MGHDK and CDR2 SYGVNS. The CDR3 is 14 residues long. The CDR3 DNA reads as TGTGCCAGCAGTGACCCTTTGAGGCGGAACATTCAGTACTTC. Translating gives CASSDPLRRNIQYF.

This chain links TRBV4-2 with TRBJ1-1; TRBD1 is a possible D gene (6 bases). The CDR3 consists of 15 residues. V lost 1 base and J lost 2, with 11 bases in between. Germline lookup yields CDR1 LGHNA and CDR2 YNFKEQ. The CDR3 DNA follows: TGTGCCAGCAGCCAAGCGACAGGCGGAAACACTGAAGCTTTCTTT. Amino acid sequence: CASSQATGGNTEAFF.

The V gene is TRBV19, the J gene TRBJ2-7, with D possibly matching TRBD2 (7 bases). Germline CDR1 is LNHDA and CDR2 is SQIVND (reference sequence). The V end lost 5 bases, the J end lost 2 bases, and 10 bases lay between the germline ends. CDR3 length equals 13 residues. The DNA for the CDR3 is TGTGCCAGTAGTCGAGGGGGGGCCTACGAGCAGTACTTC. Protein product: CASSRGGAYEQYF. Full variable domain (rest looked up from reference TRBV19 and TRBJ2-7): DGGITQSPKYLFRKEGQNVTLSCEQNLNHDAMYWYRQDPGQGLRLIYYSQIVNDFQKGDIAEGYSVSREKKESFPLTVTSAQKNPTAFYLCASSRGGAYEQYFGPGTRLTVT.

V gene TRBV7-6 combines with J gene TRBJ1-4; no firm D call. Trimming took 1 base from V and 5 from J, leaving 11 bases between them. Germline V gene data show CDR1 as SGHVS and CDR2 as FNYEAQ. The CDR3 loop spans 15 amino acids. In DNA form, the CDR3 reads TGTGCCAGCAGCTTAGGTGGGAGGGAGAATGAAAAACTGTTTTTT. Translating gives CASSLGGRENEKLFF.

V and J are TRBV28 and TRBJ1-2; no clear D gene. Germline loops: CDR1 MDHEN, CDR2 SYDVKM. V shed 8 bases and J shed 10 bases, with 11 bases lying between them. This CDR3 spans 10 amino acids. The CDR3 is CASGYRDYTF. In DNA form, the CDR3 reads TGTGCCAGCGGGTACCGGGACTACACCTTC.

The rearrangement joins TRBV5-1 to TRBJ2-6; D gene unclear. Per the germline V gene, CDR1 is SGHRS and CDR2 is YFSETQ. The CDR3 extends over 16 amino acids. Trimming took off 4 bases at V and 0 bases at J, with 11 bases between the two ends. The CDR3: CASSEAEFSGANVLTF. The CDR3 DNA reads TGCGCCAGCAGCGAGGCAGAATTCTCTGGGGCCAACGTCCTGACTTTC.